This T cell receptor (beta chain) originates from a study of beta chain features in type 1 diabetes. Expressed TCRB transcripts were sequenced after all isolated RNA was converted to cDNA. Some clones are missing from TCRdb's copy, which holds only in-frame ones; the method was immunoSEQ multiplex PCR. The table lists about 150,000 clones, approximately 10% of them singletons. With V trimmed by 3 bases and J by 4 bases, 3 bases remained unmatched. The CDR3 has 15 residues. Germline lookup yields CDR1 KGHSH and CDR2 LQKENI. The V call is TRBV18, the J call TRBJ1-2; 12 bases are shared with TRBD1. Sequencing used central memory CD4+ T cells from blood. The sequence was collected from a man aged 18 to 29 in good health. CDR3 loop: CASSPGQGALYGYTF. The CDR3 bases are TGTGCCAGCTCACCGGGACAGGGGGCACTCTATGGCTACACCTTC.